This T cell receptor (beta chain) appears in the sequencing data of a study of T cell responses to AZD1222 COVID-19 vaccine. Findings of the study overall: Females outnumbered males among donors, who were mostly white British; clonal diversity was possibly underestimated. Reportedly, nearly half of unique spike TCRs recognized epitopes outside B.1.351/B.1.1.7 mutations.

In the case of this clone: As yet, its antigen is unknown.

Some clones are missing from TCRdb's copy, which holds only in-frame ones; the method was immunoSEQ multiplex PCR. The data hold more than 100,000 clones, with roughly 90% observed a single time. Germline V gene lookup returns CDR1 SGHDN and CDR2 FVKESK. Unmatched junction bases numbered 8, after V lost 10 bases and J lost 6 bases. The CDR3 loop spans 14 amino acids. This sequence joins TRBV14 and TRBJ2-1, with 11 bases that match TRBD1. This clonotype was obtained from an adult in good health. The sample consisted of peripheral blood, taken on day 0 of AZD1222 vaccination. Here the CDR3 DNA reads TGTGCCACCCGGCGGACAGGGGGCTCCAATGAGCAGTTCTTC. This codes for CATRRTGGSNEQFF. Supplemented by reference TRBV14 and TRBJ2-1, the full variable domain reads EAGVTQFPSHSVIEKGQTVTLRCDPISGHDNLYWYRRVMGKEIKFLLHFVKESKQDESGMPNNRFLAERTGGTYSTLKVQPAELEDSGVYFCATRRTGGSNEQFFGPGTRLTVL.